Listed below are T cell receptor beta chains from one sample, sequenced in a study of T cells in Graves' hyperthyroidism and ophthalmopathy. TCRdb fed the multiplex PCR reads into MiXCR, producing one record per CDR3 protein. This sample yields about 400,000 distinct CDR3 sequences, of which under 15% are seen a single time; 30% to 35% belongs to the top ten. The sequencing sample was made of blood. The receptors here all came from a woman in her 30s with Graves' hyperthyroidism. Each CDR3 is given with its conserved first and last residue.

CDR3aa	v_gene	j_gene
CASSWTQGQTQYF	TRBV6-1	TRBJ2-5
CASSIVGSAAGELFF	TRBV19	TRBJ2-2
CASSQRGRNQPQHF	TRBV3-1	TRBJ1-5
CATSSYRVGETQYF	TRBV24-1	TRBJ2-5
CAAAQQGSNYGYTF	TRBV6-1	TRBJ1-2
CSARDSRRSNTEAFF	TRBV20-1	TRBJ1-1
CAWSKFATVRGYTF	TRBV30	TRBJ1-2
CSARGSYVYEQYF	TRBV20-1	TRBJ2-7
CASSTQTGGSGNTIYF	TRBV18	TRBJ1-3
CASSQELAGGLKQFF	TRBV3-1	TRBJ2-1
CASSPTVNTGELFF	TRBV18	TRBJ2-2
CSARDATSAPYEQYF	TRBV20-1	TRBJ2-7
CASSLIGTGRGSDTQYF	TRBV4-1	TRBJ2-3
CASSSMRAGPSSGANVLTF	TRBV27	TRBJ2-6
CAWSAGLAGVAEQFF	TRBV30	TRBJ2-1
CAARHPLSGNTIYF	TRBV27	TRBJ1-3
CSAKGVPRDEQYF	TRBV20-1	TRBJ2-7
CASSRVRNTEAFF	TRBV19	TRBJ1-1
CSALLAGVHEQFF	TRBV20-1	TRBJ2-1
CATSRGGTSGSSDTQYF	TRBV15	TRBJ2-3
CASSEVSGRIKFF	TRBV2	TRBJ2-1
CASSPSTSGRPSYEQYF	TRBV7-9	TRBJ2-7
CASSLGPVSSYNEQFF	TRBV27	TRBJ2-1
CSPSLSRTDTQYF	TRBV20-1	TRBJ2-3
CASSLEGTSGIREQFF	TRBV7-2	TRBJ2-1
CSAIGLAGVGPQYF	TRBV29-1	TRBJ2-3
CASSQDWANTGELFF	TRBV4-1	TRBJ2-2
CASSERLQGVYGYTF	TRBV25-1	TRBJ1-2
CASSLGLAGAHNEQFF	TRBV7-9	TRBJ2-1
CSARLRGPGNTIYF	TRBV20-1	TRBJ1-3
CASSHSPADYEQYF	TRBV3-1	TRBJ2-7
CASGFWTGGALFGYTF	TRBV12-5	TRBJ1-2
CASSVTGGNNQPQHF	TRBV9	TRBJ1-5
CASRGDSTDSNQPQHF	TRBV28	TRBJ1-5
CASSQVTVSYEQYF	TRBV4-1	TRBJ2-7
CASIRRGNYGYTF	TRBV28	TRBJ1-2
CASRGTGGDYGYTF	TRBV12-3/TRBV12-4	TRBJ1-2
CASSARTSGRSYEQYF	TRBV25-1	TRBJ2-7
CASIERERSYNEQFF	TRBV2	TRBJ2-1
CATSRISGLYQETQYF	TRBV15	TRBJ2-5
CASSSWTGFNYGYTF	TRBV28	TRBJ1-2
CASSLRQGVETQYF	TRBV12-3/TRBV12-4	TRBJ2-5
CASAQGPGGYTF	TRBV12-5	TRBJ1-2
CASSPDGPSGAFF	TRBV11-2	TRBJ1-1
CATSESNRGPVGEQFF	TRBV24-1	TRBJ2-1